This TCR beta chain was identified in a study of a mutant IDH1 vaccine in newly diagnosed glioma. Study at large: Sex among treated patients split approximately 62% male, roughly 40% female; mean age was approximately 40 years. Former treatment meant radiotherapy, temozolomide, or both; the majority had gotten both. Notes on the study in general: There seemed to be no relation between pseudoprogression and changes in top peripheral T cell clonotypes.

Some clones are missing from TCRdb's copy, which holds only in-frame ones; the method was immunoSEQ multiplex PCR. Here the sample spans tens of thousands of clones, 84% being singletons. Germline lookup yields CDR1 SGHTA and CDR2 FQGNSA. The CDR3 spans 16 residues. The J segment lost 5 bases and the V segment lost 4 bases, leaving 12 bases of the junction unmatched. Concerning this clone: Its antigen remains unknown.

Time point denoted: week 11, during vaccination. One vaccine dose held 300 ug of mutant IDH1 20-mer peptide and came with topical imiquimod. In every donor, the tumor was a new WHO grade 3 or 4 IDH1-mutant, ATRX-lost astrocytoma. This sample comprised PBMCs, obtained from a glioma patient whose treatment included an IDH1 peptide vaccine. The TCR originated in a man younger than 40 with glioma. The chain combines TRBV7-2 with TRBJ2-5; 8 nucleotides agree with TRBD1. For the CDR3, the DNA is TGTGCCAGCAGCTCGCCCTCAGGGGGCATGACGGAGACCCAGTACTTC. It yields the protein CASSSPSGGMTETQYF.